This T cell receptor beta chain was sequenced for a study of T cell clones after liver transplantation. Study context: Immunosuppression withdrawal was tried within 2 years after liver transplantation in this trial. Until 12-24 months post-transplant, subjects got standard immunosuppression and no induction.

The protocol was immunoSEQ multiplex PCR, while the TCRdb copy is restricted to in-frame clones and leaves out a portion. In the table there are about 25,000 clones, almost 70% of which are singletons. Trimming took off 5 bases at V and 4 bases at J, with 12 bases between the two ends. CDR1 is SQVTM, CDR2 ANQGSEA, per germline. This CDR3 region has 13 residues. Sequences were derived from CD4+ T cells from blood, sampled before liver transplant. The J gene is TRBJ1-5, the V gene TRBV29-1; D remains ambiguous. This TCR was sampled from a human donor who received a liver transplant. CDR3 loop: CSVSDDKNQPQHF. CDR3 nucleotide sequence: TGCAGCGTTTCGGACGACAAGAATCAGCCCCAGCATTTT.